This is a list of T cell receptor beta chains from one sample in a study of shared clonotypes between healthy human individuals. Clones were sequenced by immunoSEQ multiplex PCR, and TCRdb holds only the in-frame ones, with some missing. This repertoire shows roughly 1,800,000 clones, over 85% found once; its top ten account for more than 0.95%. The sample consisted of naive CD8+ T cells sorted from blood. These receptors came from a man aged 18 to 30 in good health. Each CDR3 is given with its conserved first and last residue. The order of the fields is V gene, J gene, CDR3 length, clone size, D gene, CDR3 protein, CDR3 DNA. D genes are given only for firm matches. The size of a clone is reported for some rows only, either as once, few or many, or as a class for expanded clones.

v_gene: TRBV19; j_gene: TRBJ1-4; len: 15; abundance: once; d_gene: -; CDR3aa: CASSISEQPNEKLFF; CDR3nt: TGTGCCAGTAGTATAAGCGAACAGCCCAATGAAAAACTGTTTTTT
v_gene: TRBV28; j_gene: TRBJ2-3; len: 14; abundance: -; d_gene: -; CDR3aa: CASSPTIPADTQYF; CDR3nt: TGTGCCAGCAGCCCCACGATTCCCGCAGATACGCAGTATTTT
v_gene: TRBV7-9; j_gene: TRBJ2-3; len: 15; abundance: -; d_gene: -; CDR3aa: CASSWDSPNTDTQYF; CDR3nt: TGTGCCAGCAGCTGGGACTCCCCGAATACAGATACGCAGTATTTT
v_gene: TRBV5-6; j_gene: TRBJ2-3; len: 14; abundance: -; d_gene: -; CDR3aa: CASSLALIPDTQYF; CDR3nt: TGTGCCAGCAGCTTGGCTTTAATCCCCGATACGCAGTATTTT
v_gene: TRBV7-3; j_gene: TRBJ2-3; len: 15; abundance: once; d_gene: TRBD2; CDR3aa: CASSLTGLAADTQYF; CDR3nt: TGTGCCAGCAGCTTAACGGGACTAGCGGCGGATACGCAGTATTTT
v_gene: TRBV30; j_gene: TRBJ2-2; len: 14; abundance: -; d_gene: TRBD1; CDR3aa: CAWSWARGSGELFF; CDR3nt: TGTGCCTGGAGTTGGGCCAGGGGGAGCGGGGAGCTGTTTTTT
v_gene: TRBV27; j_gene: TRBJ1-4; len: 15; abundance: -; d_gene: -; CDR3aa: CASSFFGEWDEKLFF; CDR3nt: TGTGCCAGCAGTTTTTTCGGGGAGTGGGATGAAAAACTGTTTTTT
v_gene: TRBV5-4; j_gene: TRBJ2-7; len: 15; abundance: -; d_gene: TRBD2; CDR3aa: CASSSRAGGVYEQYF; CDR3nt: TGTGCCAGCAGCTCCAGAGCGGGAGGGGTTTACGAGCAGTACTTC
v_gene: TRBV7-2; j_gene: TRBJ1-4; len: 15; abundance: once; d_gene: -; CDR3aa: CASSSPQGPNEKLFF; CDR3nt: TGTGCCAGCAGCTCACCCCAGGGGCCTAATGAAAAACTGTTTTTT
v_gene: TRBV7-7; j_gene: TRBJ1-1; len: 13; abundance: -; d_gene: -; CDR3aa: CASSLVEGTEAFF; CDR3nt: TGTGCTAGCAGCTTAGTCGAGGGGACTGAAGCTTTCTTT
v_gene: TRBV28; j_gene: TRBJ1-1; len: 13; abundance: -; d_gene: -; CDR3aa: CASSFTPGTEAFF; CDR3nt: TGTGCCAGCAGTTTTACCCCCGGAACTGAAGCTTTCTTT
v_gene: TRBV4-2; j_gene: TRBJ2-3; len: 17; abundance: -; d_gene: TRBD2; CDR3aa: CASSQDLAGDDTDTQYF; CDR3nt: TGTGCCAGCAGCCAAGATTTAGCGGGGGACGACACAGATACGCAGTATTTT
v_gene: TRBV6-5; j_gene: TRBJ2-5; len: 14; abundance: -; d_gene: TRBD1; CDR3aa: CASSPGTVQETQYF; CDR3nt: TGTGCCAGCAGCCCCGGGACAGTACAAGAGACCCAGTACTTC
v_gene: TRBV7-2; j_gene: TRBJ2-1; len: 12; abundance: -; d_gene: -; CDR3aa: CASSLASNEQFF; CDR3nt: TGTGCCAGCAGCTTAGCTAGTAATGAGCAGTTCTTC
v_gene: TRBV19; j_gene: TRBJ1-1; len: 12; abundance: -; d_gene: -; CDR3aa: CASNTGNTEAFF; CDR3nt: TGTGCCAGCAATACAGGGAACACTGAAGCTTTCTTT
v_gene: TRBV4-1; j_gene: TRBJ2-7; len: 15; abundance: -; d_gene: TRBD2; CDR3aa: CASSQFSGSPHEQYF; CDR3nt: TGCGCCAGCAGCCAATTTAGCGGGAGTCCCCACGAGCAGTACTTC
v_gene: TRBV5-3; j_gene: TRBJ2-7; len: 16; abundance: -; d_gene: TRBD1; CDR3aa: CARSLGTGQIFDEQYF; CDR3nt: TGTGCCAGAAGCTTGGGAACGGGACAGATTTTCGACGAGCAGTACTTC
v_gene: TRBV10-2; j_gene: TRBJ1-1; len: 13; abundance: -; d_gene: -; CDR3aa: CASSELRGFEAFF; CDR3nt: TGCGCCAGCAGTGAGCTCAGGGGTTTTGAAGCTTTCTTT
v_gene: TRBV7-9; j_gene: TRBJ1-2; len: 14; abundance: few; d_gene: -; CDR3aa: CASSFGAVNYGYTF; CDR3nt: TGTGCCAGCAGCTTCGGTGCCGTGAACTATGGCTACACCTTC
v_gene: TRBV7-6; j_gene: TRBJ2-1; len: 16; abundance: once; d_gene: TRBD2; CDR3aa: CASSLGTSGSYNEQFF; CDR3nt: TGTGCCAGCAGCTTAGGGACTAGCGGGAGCTACAATGAGCAGTTCTTC
v_gene: TRBV29-1; j_gene: TRBJ2-3; len: 12; abundance: -; d_gene: -; CDR3aa: CSIHEGGDTQYF; CDR3nt: TGCAGCATACACGAGGGCGGGGATACGCAGTATTTT
v_gene: TRBV27; j_gene: TRBJ1-5; len: 14; abundance: -; d_gene: -; CDR3aa: CASSFERNNQPQHF; CDR3nt: TGTGCCAGCAGTTTTGAACGGAACAATCAGCCCCAGCATTTT
v_gene: TRBV27; j_gene: TRBJ2-7; len: 15; abundance: -; d_gene: -; CDR3aa: CASSLRQGLYHEQYF; CDR3nt: TGTGCCAGCAGTCTTAGGCAGGGATTATACCACGAGCAGTACTTC
v_gene: TRBV27; j_gene: TRBJ2-1; len: 13; abundance: -; d_gene: -; CDR3aa: CASSLHVYNEQFF; CDR3nt: TGTGCCAGCAGTTTACACGTCTACAATGAGCAGTTCTTC
v_gene: TRBV5-1; j_gene: TRBJ2-7; len: 14; abundance: -; d_gene: -; CDR3aa: CASSLRDPFYEQYF; CDR3nt: TGCGCCAGCAGCCTTCGGGATCCTTTCTACGAGCAGTACTTC
v_gene: TRBV28; j_gene: TRBJ2-7; len: 16; abundance: -; d_gene: TRBD2; CDR3aa: CASSLPVVSGGYEQYF; CDR3nt: TGTGCCAGCAGTCTCCCCGTTGTGAGCGGGGGCTACGAGCAGTACTTC
v_gene: TRBV6-6; j_gene: TRBJ1-1; len: 12; abundance: -; d_gene: TRBD1; CDR3aa: CASSHWDREAFF; CDR3nt: TGTGCCAGCAGTCACTGGGACAGGGAGGCTTTCTTT
v_gene: TRBV2; j_gene: TRBJ2-7; len: 15; abundance: -; d_gene: -; CDR3aa: CASSGILTGTYEQYF; CDR3nt: TGTGCCAGCAGTGGGATTTTGACAGGAACCTACGAGCAGTACTTC
v_gene: TRBV11-2; j_gene: TRBJ2-1; len: 14; abundance: -; d_gene: TRBD2; CDR3aa: CASSLYSGANEQFF; CDR3nt: TGTGCCAGCAGCTTATATAGCGGGGCCAATGAGCAGTTCTTC
v_gene: TRBV13; j_gene: TRBJ1-5; len: 15; abundance: -; d_gene: -; CDR3aa: CASSLGGEGNQPQHF; CDR3nt: TGTGCCAGCAGCTTAGGAGGGGAAGGGAACCAGCCCCAGCATTTT
v_gene: TRBV7-2; j_gene: TRBJ2-3; len: 16; abundance: -; d_gene: -; CDR3aa: CASSLPQVGALDTQYF; CDR3nt: TGTGCCAGCAGCCTGCCCCAAGTGGGTGCTTTGGATACGCAGTATTTT
v_gene: TRBV4-1; j_gene: TRBJ2-7; len: 14; abundance: -; d_gene: -; CDR3aa: CASSQDLRGDEQYF; CDR3nt: TGCGCCAGCAGCCAAGATTTGCGGGGTGACGAGCAGTACTTC
v_gene: TRBV14; j_gene: TRBJ1-6; len: 13; abundance: -; d_gene: -; CDR3aa: CASSHTGPGALHF; CDR3nt: TGTGCCAGCAGCCATACCGGACCTGGGGCCCTCCACTTT
v_gene: TRBV5-6; j_gene: TRBJ2-7; len: 14; abundance: once; d_gene: -; CDR3aa: CASSTSNRPYEQYF; CDR3nt: TGTGCCAGCAGCACTTCCAACAGACCCTACGAGCAGTACTTC
v_gene: TRBV10-3; j_gene: TRBJ1-5; len: 15; abundance: once; d_gene: -; CDR3aa: CAISEFGPSDQPQHF; CDR3nt: TGTGCCATCAGTGAGTTTGGACCCTCCGATCAGCCCCAGCATTTT
v_gene: TRBV7-2; j_gene: TRBJ2-5; len: 15; abundance: -; d_gene: -; CDR3aa: CASSLGSSSGETQYF; CDR3nt: TGTGCCAGCAGCTTAGGCAGTAGTAGCGGAGAGACCCAGTACTTC
v_gene: TRBV7-2; j_gene: TRBJ1-2; len: 16; abundance: -; d_gene: -; CDR3aa: CASSLYSVLGIVGYTF; CDR3nt: TGTGCCAGCAGCTTATACTCAGTATTGGGCATTGTTGGCTACACCTTC
v_gene: TRBV7-9; j_gene: TRBJ2-5; len: 15; abundance: -; d_gene: -; CDR3aa: CASSLPRDSAETQYF; CDR3nt: TGTGCCAGCAGCTTACCCCGGGACTCCGCTGAGACCCAGTACTTC
v_gene: TRBV19; j_gene: TRBJ1-1; len: 13; abundance: -; d_gene: -; CDR3aa: CASSSPGNTEAFF; CDR3nt: TGTGCCAGTAGTTCCCCGGGGAACACTGAAGCTTTCTTT